This T cell receptor beta chain was sequenced during a study of cytomegalovirus exposure and HLA in healthy donors. PCR involved 60 Vbeta and 13 Jbeta primers. Assay used: immunoSEQ multiplex PCR; TCRdb lists only in-frame clones, some missing. This sample has roughly 250,000 clones; around two thirds occur once, and the top ten carry around 2.3%. Comments on this clone: Other DNA sequences in this specimen translate into the identical CDR3.

Germline V gene data show CDR1 as SNHLY and CDR2 as FYNNEI. The CDR3 sequence is 14 residues long. The V and J ends lost 4 bases and 0 bases respectively, with 9 bases between them. The chain employs TRBV2 and TRBJ1-1, with D unresolved. The sample consisted of PBMCs. The clonotype was recovered from a female donor in good health and CMV-seronegative. The CDR3 loop is CASSARTVNTEAFF. In DNA form, the CDR3 reads TGTGCCAGCAGTGCGCGGACTGTGAACACTGAAGCTTTCTTT.